This section outlines one T cell receptor (beta chain) sequence together with its context. V shed 3 bases and J 1 base; nucleotides not matched to a gene: 9. Germline V lookup: CDR1 LNHDA, CDR2 SQIVND (reference sequence). The CDR3 sequence is 17 residues long. The data were taken from a study of T cell responses to AZD1222 COVID-19 vaccine. Sequenced by immunoSEQ multiplex PCR; TCRdb stores in-frame clones only, minus some. Of 150,000 or so clones listed, about 90% are singletons. The sequencing used peripheral blood, collected on day 0 of AZD1222 vaccination. The source is an adult in good health. This chain links TRBV19 with TRBJ2-7; 10 positions match TRBD1. The CDR3 DNA sequence: TGTGCCAGTAGTATCGGACAGGGGGAGACCTCTTCCTACGAGCAGTACTTC. This sequence encodes CASSIGQGETSSYEQYF.